The 14 T cell receptor beta chains presented below share a single source sample, sequenced in a study of blood T cell repertoires in COVID-19. The method was immunoSEQ multiplex PCR; TCRdb's version includes in-frame clones alone and lacks a portion of them. The sample has 100,000 to 150,000 clones, roughly 80% seen once; the top ten hold more than 5%. The specimen sequenced was peripheral blood. Receptors originate from a man in his fifties or sixties with acute or convalescent COVID-19.

This clone was counted only a few times. The gene calls are TRBV9 and TRBJ2-3; D possibly corresponds to TRBD1 (5 bases). Trimming removed 2 bases at V and 6 bases at J, with 16 bases between. This CDR3 contains 15 residues. CDR1 SGDLS and CDR2 YYNGEE come from the germline V gene. In DNA, the CDR3 is TGTGCCAGCAGCGTCCTAGGACGGTCAGGGGATACGCAGTATTTT. It translates to CASSVLGRSGDTQYF.

The chain carries TRBV14 and TRBJ2-3; 7 nucleotides match TRBD1. The germline V gene encodes CDR1 SGHDN and CDR2 FVKESK. J gave up 8 bases and V 4 bases, and 3 bases lay outside the gene matches. CDR3 length: 12 amino acids. The CDR3 DNA reads as TGTGCCAGCAGCCCTCCAGGGGGTACGCAGTATTTT. The encoded protein is CASSPPGGTQYF.

The rearrangement links TRBV10-1 to TRBJ2-2, with D possibly being TRBD1 (6 bases). This CDR3 has 15 amino acids. V lost 5 bases to trimming and J lost 1 base, with 11 bases between them. Germline values: CDR1 WNHNN, CDR2 SYGVQD (reference sequence). The CDR3 sequence: CASSNRELNTGELFF. The DNA of the CDR3 is TGCGCCAGCAGTAACAGGGAATTGAACACCGGGGAGCTGTTTTTT.

V usage is TRBV19 and J usage is TRBJ1-6; TRBD1 is a possible D gene (6 bases). This CDR3 has 15 amino acids. Germline CDR1 and CDR2: LNHDA and SQIVND (reference sequence). The V gene lost 6 bases and the J gene lost 5 bases, with 14 bases spanning the gap. CDR3 protein: CASRPPGQNNSPLHF. CDR3 sequence (DNA): TGTGCCAGTAGGCCTCCGGGACAAAATAATTCACCCCTCCACTTT. The variable domain in full, with the rest retrieved from reference TRBV19 and TRBJ1-6, is DGGITQSPKYLFRKEGQNVTLSCEQNLNHDAMYWYRQDPGQGLRLIYYSQIVNDFQKGDIAEGYSVSREKKESFPLTVTSAQKNPTAFYLCASRPPGQNNSPLHFGNGTRLTVT.

This clone occurred once. V and J are TRBV5-1 and TRBJ1-2; 8 bases fit TRBD1. J lost 5 bases, V lost 4 bases, and 7 bases had no gene match. Germline V gene data show CDR1 as SGHRS and CDR2 as YFSETQ. The CDR3 contains 14 residues. The DNA of the CDR3 is TGCGCCAGCAGCGCCGACAGGGGAACATATGGCTACACCTTC. It specifies CASSADRGTYGYTF.

This clone was counted once. The rearrangement joins TRBV12-5 to TRBJ2-2, with a weak D call TRBD1 (5 bases). The CDR3 sequence is 15 residues long. Germline V gene lookup returns CDR1 LGHNT and CDR2 FRNRAP. Between the trimmed V and J ends, which lost 0 bases and 3 bases, there was a span of 8 bases. The CDR3 DNA sequence: TGTGCTAGTGGTTTGGTCCAGGGATACACCGGGGAGCTGTTTTTT. It specifies CASGLVQGYTGELFF.

J is TRBJ1-1 and V is TRBV28; 7 nucleotides line up with TRBD1. The length of the CDR3 is 13 residues. Unmatched junction bases numbered 6, after V lost 10 bases and J lost 1 base. Germline assignment: CDR1 MDHEN and CDR2 SYDVKM. CDR3 protein: CATSGQPNTEAFF. The CDR3 region has the DNA TGTGCCACCTCGGGACAGCCGAACACTGAAGCTTTCTTT.

The chain carries TRBV14 and TRBJ1-1; D not certain. The CDR3 length is 14 residues. Per the germline V gene, CDR1 is SGHDN and CDR2 is FVKESK. DNA for the CDR3: TGTGGGAGGGATAAGAAGGTGAACTGGACTGAAGCTTTCTTT. It yields the protein CGRDKKVNWTEAFF.

The chain joins TRBV29-1 to TRBJ1-1; 8 bases agree with TRBD1. This CDR3 has 13 residues. With 6 bases clipped from V and 1 base from J, the junction kept 4 bases outside the gene matches. CDR1 is SQVTM, CDR2 ANQGSEA, per germline. The CDR3: CSVRTGGNTEAFF. In nucleotides, the CDR3 is TGCAGCGTGCGAACAGGGGGGAACACTGAAGCTTTCTTT.

This clone has just a few counts. The chain recombines TRBV5-6 with TRBJ2-5; TRBD1 matches at 7 bases. The V gene's germline CDR1 is SGHDT and CDR2 YYEEEE. This CDR3 spans 16 amino acids. Trimming took 3 bases from V and 1 from J; bases not matched to a gene: 9. CDR3 loop: CASSSRATGLQETQYF. The CDR3 DNA is TGTGCCAGCAGCTCTCGAGCGACAGGGCTCCAAGAGACCCAGTACTTC. Full variable domain (remainder filled in from reference TRBV5-6 and TRBJ2-5): DAGVTQSPTHLIKTRGQQVTLRCSPKSGHDTVSWYQQALGQGPQFIFQYYEEEERQRGNFPDRFSGHQFPNYSSELNVNALLLGDSALYLCASSSRATGLQETQYFGPGTRLLVL.

The rearrangement joins TRBV10-2 to TRBJ2-3, with D uncertain. Deletions cut 2 bases from V and 0 bases from J, with 21 bases between. Looked up from germline, CDR1 is WSHSY and CDR2 is SAAADI. The CDR3 totals 19 residues. CDR3 region: CASSEPPILSTASTDTQYF. Written as DNA, the CDR3 is TGCGCCAGCAGTGAGCCTCCAATACTTAGTACAGCTAGCACAGATACGCAGTATTTT.

This clone was recorded once. The rearrangement joins TRBV11-3 to TRBJ1-2, with 9 bases that match TRBD1. This CDR3 contains 15 residues. V lost 4 bases to trimming and J lost 6 bases; unmatched junction nucleotides: 9. Germline V gene lookup returns CDR1 SGHNT and CDR2 YENEEA. Here the CDR3 reads CASSSRRGQGHGYTF. The CDR3 bases are TGTGCCAGCAGCTCACGCCGAGGACAGGGGCATGGCTACACCTTC.

A few counts support this clone. The genes are TRBV7-2 and TRBJ2-7; TRBD2 aligns across 10 bases. The J segment lost 4 bases and the V segment lost 5 bases, leaving 11 bases of the junction unmatched. Germline V lookup: CDR1 SGHTA, CDR2 FQGNSA. The CDR3 runs 16 residues. CDR3 region: CASSPGQRGGPYEQYF. DNA of the CDR3: TGTGCCAGCAGCCCAGGCCAGCGGGGGGGCCCTTACGAGCAGTACTTC.

The genes are TRBV6-5 and TRBJ1-6; unclear D gene. Trimming took off 2 bases at V and 14 bases at J, with 16 bases between the two ends. Germline V lookup: CDR1 MNHEY, CDR2 SVGAGI. The CDR3 sequence is 14 residues long. For the CDR3, the DNA is TGTGCCAGCAGTTACAGCGTTCTGGTTCAGTCCCTCCACTTT. It codes for CASSYSVLVQSLHF.